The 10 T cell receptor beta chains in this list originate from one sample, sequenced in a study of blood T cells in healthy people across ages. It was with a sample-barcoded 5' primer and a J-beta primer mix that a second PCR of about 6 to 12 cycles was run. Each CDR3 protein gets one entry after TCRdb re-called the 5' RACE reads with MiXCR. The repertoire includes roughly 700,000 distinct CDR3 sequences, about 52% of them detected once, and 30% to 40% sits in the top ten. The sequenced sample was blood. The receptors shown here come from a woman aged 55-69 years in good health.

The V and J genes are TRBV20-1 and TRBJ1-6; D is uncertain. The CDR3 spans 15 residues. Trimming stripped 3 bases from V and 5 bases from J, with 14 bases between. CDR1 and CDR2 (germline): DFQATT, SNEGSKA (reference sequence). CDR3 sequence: CSASPTRQDNSPLHF. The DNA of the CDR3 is TGCAGTGCTAGTCCCACCCGACAAGATAATTCACCCCTCCACTTT.

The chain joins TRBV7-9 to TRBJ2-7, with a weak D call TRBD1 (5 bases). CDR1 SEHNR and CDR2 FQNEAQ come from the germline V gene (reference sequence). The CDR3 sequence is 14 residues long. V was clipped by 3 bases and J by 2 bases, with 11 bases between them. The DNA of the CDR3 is TGTGCCAGCAGCTTCGCACAGGCCCCCTACGAGCAGTACTTC. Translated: CASSFAQAPYEQYF. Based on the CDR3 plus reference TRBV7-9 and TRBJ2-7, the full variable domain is DTGVSQNPRHKITKRGQNVTFRCDPISEHNRLYWYRQTLGQGPEFLTYFQNEAQLEKSRLLSDRFSAERPKGSFSTLEIQRTEQGDSAMYLCASSFAQAPYEQYFGPGTRLTVT.

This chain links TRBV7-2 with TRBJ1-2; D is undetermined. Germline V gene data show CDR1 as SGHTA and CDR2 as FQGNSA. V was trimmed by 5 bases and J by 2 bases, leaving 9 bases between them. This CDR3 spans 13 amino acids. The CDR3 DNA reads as TGTGCCAGCAGCCCCTCTAGCAACTATGGCTACACCTTC. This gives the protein CASSPSSNYGYTF.

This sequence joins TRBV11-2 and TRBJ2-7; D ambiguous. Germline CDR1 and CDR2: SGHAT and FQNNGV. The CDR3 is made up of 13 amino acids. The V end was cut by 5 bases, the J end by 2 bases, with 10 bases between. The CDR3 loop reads CASSPTLAYEQYF. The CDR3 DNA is TGTGCCAGCAGCCCGACACTCGCCTACGAGCAGTACTTC.

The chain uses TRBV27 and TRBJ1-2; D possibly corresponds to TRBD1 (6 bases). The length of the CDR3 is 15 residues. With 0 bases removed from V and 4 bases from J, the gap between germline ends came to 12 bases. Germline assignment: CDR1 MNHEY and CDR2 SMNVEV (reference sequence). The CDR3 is CASSLSGANSYGYTF. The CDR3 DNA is TGTGCCAGCAGTTTATCGGGGGCGAACAGCTATGGCTACACCTTC.

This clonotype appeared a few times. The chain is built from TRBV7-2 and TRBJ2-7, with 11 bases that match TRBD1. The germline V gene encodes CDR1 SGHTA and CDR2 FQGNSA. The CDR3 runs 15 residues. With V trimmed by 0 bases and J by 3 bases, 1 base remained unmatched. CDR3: CASSLADRGLYEQYF. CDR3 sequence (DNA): TGTGCCAGCAGCTTAGCGGACAGGGGGCTCTACGAGCAGTACTTC.

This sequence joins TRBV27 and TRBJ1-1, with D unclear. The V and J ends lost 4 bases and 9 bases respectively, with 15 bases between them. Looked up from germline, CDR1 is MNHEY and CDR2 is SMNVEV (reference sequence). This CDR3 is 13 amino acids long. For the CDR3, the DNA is TGTGCCAGCAGTTCGGAGGGAAAGTCTAAAGCTTTCTTT. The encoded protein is CASSSEGKSKAFF.

CDR3 sequence reads: CASRPSLAGVPDTQYF. The CDR3 nucleotides read TGTGCCAGCCGCCCGAGTCTAGCGGGAGTGCCAGATACGCAGTATTTT. This chain connects TRBV12-3 or TRBV12-4 to TRBJ2-3, with 10 positions matching TRBD2. J was trimmed by 4 bases and V by 8 bases; bases with no gene match: 12. CDR3 length: 16 amino acids.

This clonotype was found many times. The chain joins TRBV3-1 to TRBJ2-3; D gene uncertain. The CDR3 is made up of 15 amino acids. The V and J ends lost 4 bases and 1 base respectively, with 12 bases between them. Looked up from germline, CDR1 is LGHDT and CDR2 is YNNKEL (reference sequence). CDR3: CASSPSYSGTDTQYF. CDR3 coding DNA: TGTGCCAGCAGCCCATCGTACAGTGGCACAGATACGCAGTATTTT.

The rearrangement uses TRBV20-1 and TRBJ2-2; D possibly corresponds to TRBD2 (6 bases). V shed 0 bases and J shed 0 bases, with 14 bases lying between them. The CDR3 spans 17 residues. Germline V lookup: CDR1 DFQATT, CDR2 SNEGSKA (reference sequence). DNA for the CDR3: TGCAGTGCTAGAGATCTAGCGAGTTATGCGAACACCGGGGAGCTGTTTTTT. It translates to CSARDLASYANTGELFF.